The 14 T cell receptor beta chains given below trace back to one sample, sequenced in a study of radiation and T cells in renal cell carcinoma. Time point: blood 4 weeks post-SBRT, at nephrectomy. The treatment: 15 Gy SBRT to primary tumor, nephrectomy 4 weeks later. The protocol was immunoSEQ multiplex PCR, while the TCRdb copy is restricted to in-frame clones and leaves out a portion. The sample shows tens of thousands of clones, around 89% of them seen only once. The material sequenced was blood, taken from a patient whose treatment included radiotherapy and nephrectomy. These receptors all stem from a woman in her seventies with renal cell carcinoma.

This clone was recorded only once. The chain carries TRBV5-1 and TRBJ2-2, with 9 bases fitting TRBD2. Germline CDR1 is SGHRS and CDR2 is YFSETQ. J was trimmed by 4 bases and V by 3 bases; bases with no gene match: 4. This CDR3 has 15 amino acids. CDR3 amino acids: CASSSSGVFTGELFF. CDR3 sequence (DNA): TGCGCCAGCAGCTCTAGCGGGGTTTTCACCGGGGAGCTGTTTTTT.

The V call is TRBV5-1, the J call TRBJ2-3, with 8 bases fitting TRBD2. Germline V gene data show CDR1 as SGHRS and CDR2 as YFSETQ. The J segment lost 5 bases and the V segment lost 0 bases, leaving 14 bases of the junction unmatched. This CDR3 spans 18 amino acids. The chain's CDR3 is CASSLGLLAGGDLDTQYF. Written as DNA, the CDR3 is TGCGCCAGCAGCTTGGGCCTTCTGGCGGGGGGAGATTTAGATACGCAGTATTTT.

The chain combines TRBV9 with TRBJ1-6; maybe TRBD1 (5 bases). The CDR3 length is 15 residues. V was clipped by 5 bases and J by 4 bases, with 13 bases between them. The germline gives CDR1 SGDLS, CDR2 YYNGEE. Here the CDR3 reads CASSSNAGYNSPLHF. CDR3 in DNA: TGTGCCAGCAGTTCCAATGCAGGGTATAATTCACCCCTCCACTTT.

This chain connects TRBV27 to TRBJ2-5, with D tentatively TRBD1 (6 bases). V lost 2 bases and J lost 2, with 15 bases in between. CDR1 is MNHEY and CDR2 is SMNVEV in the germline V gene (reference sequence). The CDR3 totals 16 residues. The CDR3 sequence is CASSLTLRGRQETQYF. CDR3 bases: TGTGCCAGCAGTTTAACTCTCAGGGGTCGACAAGAGACCCAGTACTTC.

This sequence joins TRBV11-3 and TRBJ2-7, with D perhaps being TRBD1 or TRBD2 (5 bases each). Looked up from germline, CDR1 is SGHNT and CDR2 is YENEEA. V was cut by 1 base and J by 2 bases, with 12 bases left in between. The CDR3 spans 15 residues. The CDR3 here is CASSLARGVTYEQYF. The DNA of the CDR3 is TGTGCCAGCAGCTTAGCCAGAGGGGTCACCTACGAGCAGTACTTC.

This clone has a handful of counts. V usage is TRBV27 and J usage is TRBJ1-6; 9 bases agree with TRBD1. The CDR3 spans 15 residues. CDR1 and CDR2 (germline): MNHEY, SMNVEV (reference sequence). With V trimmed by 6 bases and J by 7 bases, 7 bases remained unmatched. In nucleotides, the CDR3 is TGTGCCAGCAGATCACAGGGGGCTACGAATTCACCCCTCCACTTT. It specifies CASRSQGATNSPLHF.

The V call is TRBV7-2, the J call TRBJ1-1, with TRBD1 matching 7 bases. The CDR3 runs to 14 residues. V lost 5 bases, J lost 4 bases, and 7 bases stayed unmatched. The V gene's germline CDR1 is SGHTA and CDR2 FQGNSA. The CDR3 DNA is TGTGCCAGCAGCAATGGGGACAGCCCCACTGAAGCTTTCTTT. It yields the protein CASSNGDSPTEAFF.

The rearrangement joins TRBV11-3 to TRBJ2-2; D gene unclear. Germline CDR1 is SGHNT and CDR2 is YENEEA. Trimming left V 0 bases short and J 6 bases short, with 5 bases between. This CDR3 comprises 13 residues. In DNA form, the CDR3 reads TGTGCCAGCAGCTTAGAGGTCTCCGGGGAGCTGTTTTTT. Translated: CASSLEVSGELFF.

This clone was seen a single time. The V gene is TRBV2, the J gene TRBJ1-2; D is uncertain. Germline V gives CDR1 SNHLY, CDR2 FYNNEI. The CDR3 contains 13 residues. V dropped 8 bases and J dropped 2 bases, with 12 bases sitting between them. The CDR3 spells CASRMVSNYGYTF. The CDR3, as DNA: TGTGCCAGCCGGATGGTGTCCAACTATGGCTACACCTTC. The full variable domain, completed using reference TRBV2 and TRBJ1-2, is EPEVTQTPSHQVTQMGQEVILRCVPISNHLYFYWYRQILGQKVEFLVSFYNNEISEKSEIFDDQFSVERPDGSNFTLKIRSTKLEDSAMYFCASRMVSNYGYTFGSGTRLTVV.

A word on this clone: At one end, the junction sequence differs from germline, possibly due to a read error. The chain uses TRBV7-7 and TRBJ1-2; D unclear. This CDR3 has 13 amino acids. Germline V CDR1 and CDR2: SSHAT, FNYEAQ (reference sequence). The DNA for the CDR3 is TGTGCTAGCAGCTTATGGCGCGGAGATGGCTACACCTTC. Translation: CASSLWRGDGYTF.

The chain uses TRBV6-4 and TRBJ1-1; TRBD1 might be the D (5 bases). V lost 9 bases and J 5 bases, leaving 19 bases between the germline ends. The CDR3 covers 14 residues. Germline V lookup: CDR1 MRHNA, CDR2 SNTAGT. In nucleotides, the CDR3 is TGTGCCAGGAGTCCACAGGAACGTAAGACTGAAGCTTTCTTT. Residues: CARSPQERKTEAFF.

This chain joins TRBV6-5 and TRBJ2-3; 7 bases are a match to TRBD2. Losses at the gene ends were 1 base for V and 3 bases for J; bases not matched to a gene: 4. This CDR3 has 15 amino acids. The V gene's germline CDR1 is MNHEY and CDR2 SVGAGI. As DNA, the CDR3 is TGTGCCAGCAGTTACTTGGGGGGGGGAACAGATACGCAGTATTTT. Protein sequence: CASSYLGGGTDTQYF.

The CDR3 here is CASSERGPLYEQYF. The CDR3 nucleotides are TGTGCCAGTAGTGAGCGGGGGCCTCTCTACGAGCAGTACTTC. The V gene is TRBV19, the J gene TRBJ2-7; 8 nucleotides agree with TRBD2. Germline lookup yields CDR1 LNHDA and CDR2 SQIVND (reference sequence). The CDR3 spans 14 residues. The junction had 6 bases not matched to a gene; V was cut back by 5 bases and J by 3 bases.

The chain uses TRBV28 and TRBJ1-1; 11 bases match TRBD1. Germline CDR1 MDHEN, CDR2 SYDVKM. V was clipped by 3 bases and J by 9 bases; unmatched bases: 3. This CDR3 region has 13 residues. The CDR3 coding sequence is TGTGCCAGCAGTTTTAAGGACAGGGGGCAAGCTTTCTTT. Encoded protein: CASSFKDRGQAFF. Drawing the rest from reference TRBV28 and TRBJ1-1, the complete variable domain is DVKVTQSSRYLVKRTGEKVFLECVQDMDHENMFWYRQDPGLGLRLIYFSYDVKMKEKGDIPEGYSVSREKKERFSLILESASTNQTSMYLCASSFKDRGQAFFGQGTRLTVV.